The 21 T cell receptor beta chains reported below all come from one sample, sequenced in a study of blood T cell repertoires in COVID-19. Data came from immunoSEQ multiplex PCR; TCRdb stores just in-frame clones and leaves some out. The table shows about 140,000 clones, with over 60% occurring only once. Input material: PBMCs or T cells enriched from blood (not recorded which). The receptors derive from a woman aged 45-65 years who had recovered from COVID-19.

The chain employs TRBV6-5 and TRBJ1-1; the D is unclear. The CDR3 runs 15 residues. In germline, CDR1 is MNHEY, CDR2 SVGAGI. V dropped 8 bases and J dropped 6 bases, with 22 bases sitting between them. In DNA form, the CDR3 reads TGTGCCAGCCAGGAGGTCGGGGTCTCACGGGCTGAAGCTTTCTTT. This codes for CASQEVGVSRAEAFF.

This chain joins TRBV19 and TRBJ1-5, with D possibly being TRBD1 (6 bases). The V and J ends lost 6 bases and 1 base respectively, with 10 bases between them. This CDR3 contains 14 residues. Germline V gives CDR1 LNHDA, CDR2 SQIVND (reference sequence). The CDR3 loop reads CASSLTGSNQPQHF. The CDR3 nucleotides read TGTGCCAGTAGCCTGACAGGAAGCAATCAGCCCCAGCATTTT.

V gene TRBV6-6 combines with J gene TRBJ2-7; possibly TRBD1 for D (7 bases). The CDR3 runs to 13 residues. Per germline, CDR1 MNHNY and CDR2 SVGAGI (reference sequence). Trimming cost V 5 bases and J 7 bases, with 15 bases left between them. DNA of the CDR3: TGTGCCAGCAGTAACCGACAGGGAGGTGAGCAGTACTTC. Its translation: CASSNRQGGEQYF.

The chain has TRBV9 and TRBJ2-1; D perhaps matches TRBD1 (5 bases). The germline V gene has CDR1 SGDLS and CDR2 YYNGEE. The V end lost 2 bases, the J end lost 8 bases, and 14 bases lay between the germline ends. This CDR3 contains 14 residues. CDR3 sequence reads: CASSVRTHNDEQFF. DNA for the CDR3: TGTGCCAGCAGCGTTAGGACACACAACGATGAGCAGTTCTTC. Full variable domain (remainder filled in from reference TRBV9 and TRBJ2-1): DSGVTQTPKHLITATGQRVTLRCSPRSGDLSVYWYQQSLDQGLQFLIQYYNGEERAKGNILERFSAQQFPDLHSELNLSSLELGDSALYFCASSVRTHNDEQFFGPGTRLTVL.

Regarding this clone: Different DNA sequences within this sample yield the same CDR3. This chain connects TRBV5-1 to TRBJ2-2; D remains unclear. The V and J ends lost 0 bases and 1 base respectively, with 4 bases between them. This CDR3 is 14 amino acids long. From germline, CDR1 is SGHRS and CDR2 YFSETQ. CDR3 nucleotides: TGCGCCAGCAGCTTGGCCGGGAACACCGGGGAGCTGTTTTTT. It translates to CASSLAGNTGELFF.

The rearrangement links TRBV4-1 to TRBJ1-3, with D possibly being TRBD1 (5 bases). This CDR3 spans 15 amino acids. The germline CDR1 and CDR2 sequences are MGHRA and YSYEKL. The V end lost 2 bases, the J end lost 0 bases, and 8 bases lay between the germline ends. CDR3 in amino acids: CASSQYRYSGNTIYF. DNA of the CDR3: TGCGCCAGCAGCCAATACAGGTACTCTGGAAACACCATATATTTT.

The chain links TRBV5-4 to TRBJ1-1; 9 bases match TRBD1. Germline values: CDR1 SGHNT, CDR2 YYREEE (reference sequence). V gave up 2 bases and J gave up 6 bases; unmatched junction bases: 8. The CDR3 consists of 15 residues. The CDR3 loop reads CASSFRDRGSAEAFF. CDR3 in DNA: TGTGCCAGCAGCTTTAGAGACAGGGGGTCGGCTGAAGCTTTCTTT.

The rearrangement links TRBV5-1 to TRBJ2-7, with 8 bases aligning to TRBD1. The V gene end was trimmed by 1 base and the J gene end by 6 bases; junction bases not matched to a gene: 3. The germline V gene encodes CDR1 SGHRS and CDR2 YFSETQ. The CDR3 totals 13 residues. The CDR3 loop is CASSLNTGGEQYF. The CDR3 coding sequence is TGCGCCAGCAGCTTGAATACAGGGGGCGAGCAGTACTTC. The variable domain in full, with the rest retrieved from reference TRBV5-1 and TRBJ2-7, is KAGVTQTPRYLIKTRGQQVTLSCSPISGHRSVSWYQQTPGQGLQFLFEYFSETQRNKGNFPGRFSGRQFSNSRSEMNVSTLELGDSALYLCASSLNTGGEQYFGPGTRLTVT.

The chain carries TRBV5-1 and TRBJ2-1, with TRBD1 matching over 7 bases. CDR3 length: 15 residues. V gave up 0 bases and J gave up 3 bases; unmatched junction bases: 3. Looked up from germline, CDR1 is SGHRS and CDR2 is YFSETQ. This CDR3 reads CASSLGGGGYNEQFF. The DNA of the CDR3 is TGCGCCAGCAGCTTGGGAGGGGGCGGCTACAATGAGCAGTTCTTC. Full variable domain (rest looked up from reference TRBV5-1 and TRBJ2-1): KAGVTQTPRYLIKTRGQQVTLSCSPISGHRSVSWYQQTPGQGLQFLFEYFSETQRNKGNFPGRFSGRQFSNSRSEMNVSTLELGDSALYLCASSLGGGGYNEQFFGPGTRLTVL.

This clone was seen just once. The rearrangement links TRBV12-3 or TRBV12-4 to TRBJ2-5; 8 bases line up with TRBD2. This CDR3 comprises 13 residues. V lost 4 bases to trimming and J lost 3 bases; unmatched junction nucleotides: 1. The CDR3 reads CASSSGLEETQYF. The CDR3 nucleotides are TGTGCCAGCAGTTCGGGACTAGAAGAGACCCAGTACTTC.

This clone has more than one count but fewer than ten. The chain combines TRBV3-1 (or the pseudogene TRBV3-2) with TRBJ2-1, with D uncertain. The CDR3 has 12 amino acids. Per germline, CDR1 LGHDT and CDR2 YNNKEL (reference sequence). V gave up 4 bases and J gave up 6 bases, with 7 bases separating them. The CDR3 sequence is CASSRAGNEQFF. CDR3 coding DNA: TGTGCCAGCAGCCGGGCCGGCAATGAGCAGTTCTTC.

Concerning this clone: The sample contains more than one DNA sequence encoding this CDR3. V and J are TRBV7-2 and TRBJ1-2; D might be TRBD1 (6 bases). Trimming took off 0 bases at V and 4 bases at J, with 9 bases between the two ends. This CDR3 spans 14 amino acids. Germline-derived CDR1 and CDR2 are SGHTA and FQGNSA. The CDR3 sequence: CASSLATGAYGYTF. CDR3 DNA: TGTGCCAGCAGCTTAGCGACAGGAGCCTATGGCTACACCTTC.

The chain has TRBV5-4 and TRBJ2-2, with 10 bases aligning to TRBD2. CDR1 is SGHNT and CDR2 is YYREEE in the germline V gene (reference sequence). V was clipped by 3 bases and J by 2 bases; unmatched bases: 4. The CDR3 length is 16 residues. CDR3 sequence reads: CASSSVAGGNTGELFF. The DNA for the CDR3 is TGTGCCAGCAGCTCTGTAGCGGGAGGCAACACCGGGGAGCTGTTTTTT.

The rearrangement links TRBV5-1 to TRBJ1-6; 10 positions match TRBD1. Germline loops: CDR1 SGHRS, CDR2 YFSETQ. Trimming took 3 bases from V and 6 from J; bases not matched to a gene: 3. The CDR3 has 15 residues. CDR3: CASSSGQGPNSPLHF. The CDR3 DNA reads TGCGCCAGCAGCTCGGGACAGGGGCCTAATTCACCCCTCCACTTT.

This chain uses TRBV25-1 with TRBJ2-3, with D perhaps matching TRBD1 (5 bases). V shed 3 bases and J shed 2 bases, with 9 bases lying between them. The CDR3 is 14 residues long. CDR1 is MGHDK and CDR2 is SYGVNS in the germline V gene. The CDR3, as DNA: TGTGCCAGCAGTGAGTGGACACTCACAGATACGCAGTATTTT. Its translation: CASSEWTLTDTQYF.

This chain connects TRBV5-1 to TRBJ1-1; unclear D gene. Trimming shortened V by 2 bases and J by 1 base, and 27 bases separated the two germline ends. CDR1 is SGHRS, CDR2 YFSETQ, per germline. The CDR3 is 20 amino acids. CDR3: CASSFSSGRWDLNRNTEAFF. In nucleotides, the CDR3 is TGCGCCAGCAGCTTTTCTAGCGGGAGATGGGATTTGAATAGGAACACTGAAGCTTTCTTT.

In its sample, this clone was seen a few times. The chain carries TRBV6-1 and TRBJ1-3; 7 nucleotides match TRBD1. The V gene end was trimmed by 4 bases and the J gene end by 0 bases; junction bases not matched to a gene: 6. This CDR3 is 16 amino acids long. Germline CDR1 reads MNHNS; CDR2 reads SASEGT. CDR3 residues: CASSVQGGVSGNTIYF. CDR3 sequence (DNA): TGTGCCAGCAGTGTTCAGGGGGGCGTCTCTGGAAACACCATATATTTT.

CDR3 sequence: CASSFSGLANEQFF. DNA for the CDR3: TGTGCCAGCAGCTTCTCGGGACTAGCGAATGAGCAGTTCTTC. The V and J genes are TRBV5-5 and TRBJ2-1; the match to TRBD2 covers 10 bases. Trimming cost V 2 bases and J 7 bases; bases outside gene matches: 3. This CDR3 has 14 residues. CDR1 SGHKS and CDR2 YYEKEE come from the germline V gene (reference sequence).

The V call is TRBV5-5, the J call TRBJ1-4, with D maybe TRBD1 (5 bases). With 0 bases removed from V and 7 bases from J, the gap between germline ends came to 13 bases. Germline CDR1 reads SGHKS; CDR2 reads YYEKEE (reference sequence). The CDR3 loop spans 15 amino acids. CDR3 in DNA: TGTGCCAGCAGCTTGGTGTCAGGGACTGGTGAAAAACTGTTTTTT. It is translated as CASSLVSGTGEKLFF.

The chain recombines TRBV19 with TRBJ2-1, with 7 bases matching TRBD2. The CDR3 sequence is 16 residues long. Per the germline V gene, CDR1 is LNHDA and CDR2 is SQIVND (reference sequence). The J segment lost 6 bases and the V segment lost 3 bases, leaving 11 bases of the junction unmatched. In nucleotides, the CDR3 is TGTGCCAGTAGTATGAATAGTTGGCGGGAGTTCAATGAGCAGTTCTTC. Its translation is CASSMNSWREFNEQFF.

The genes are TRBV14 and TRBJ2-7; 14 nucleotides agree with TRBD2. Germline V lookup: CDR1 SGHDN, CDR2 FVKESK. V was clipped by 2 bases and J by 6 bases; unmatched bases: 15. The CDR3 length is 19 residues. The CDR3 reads CASSQTLTSGGAIYFEQYF. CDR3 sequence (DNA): TGTGCCAGCAGCCAAACATTGACTAGCGGGGGGGCCATCTACTTCGAGCAGTACTTC. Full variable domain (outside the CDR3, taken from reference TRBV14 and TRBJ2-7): EAGVTQFPSHSVIEKGQTVTLRCDPISGHDNLYWYRRVMGKEIKFLLHFVKESKQDESGMPNNRFLAERTGGTYSTLKVQPAELEDSGVYFCASSQTLTSGGAIYFEQYFGPGTRLTVT.